These 12 T cell receptor beta chains were sequenced from one sample in a study of blood T cell repertoires in COVID-19. Assay: immunoSEQ multiplex PCR; the TCRdb copy retains only in-frame clones and omits some. Of about 220,000 clones in the sample, 83% were seen once. The sequencing input was peripheral blood. These receptors were obtained from a woman between 40 and 50 years old with active or convalescent COVID-19.

The gene calls are TRBV5-1 and TRBJ1-1; 7 nucleotides line up with TRBD1. The CDR3 totals 14 residues. Germline V CDR1 and CDR2: SGHRS, YFSETQ. J was trimmed by 1 base and V by 6 bases; bases with no gene match: 6. The CDR3 loop reads CASTQGQTNTEAFF. The CDR3 coding sequence is TGCGCCAGCACTCAGGGACAGACGAACACTGAAGCTTTCTTT.

The chain recombines TRBV5-4 with TRBJ2-1, with TRBD2 matching over 7 bases. This CDR3 has 15 residues. Trimming cost V 0 bases and J 9 bases; bases outside gene matches: 9. Germline V CDR1 and CDR2: SGHNT, YYREEE (reference sequence). The CDR3: CASSLGLADTSEQFF. The CDR3 region has the DNA TGTGCCAGCAGCTTGGGTCTAGCGGACACTAGTGAGCAGTTCTTC.

This chain uses TRBV3-1 (or the pseudogene TRBV3-2) with TRBJ1-4; the D gene is possibly TRBD1 (5 bases). V lost 1 base, J lost 0 bases, and 9 bases lay in between. This CDR3 has 16 amino acids. Germline CDR1 is LGHDT and CDR2 is YNNKEL (reference sequence). The CDR3 loop is CASSQGWGATNEKLFF. CDR3 DNA: TGTGCCAGCAGCCAAGGGTGGGGGGCAACTAATGAAAAACTGTTTTTT.

In its sample, this clone was seen once. The sample carries other DNA sequences with the same CDR3. V usage is TRBV18 and J usage is TRBJ2-5; TRBD1 matches at 10 bases. Trimming removed 3 bases from V and 5 bases from J; junction bases left unmatched: 3. Germline V gives CDR1 KGHSH, CDR2 LQKENI. The CDR3 covers 14 residues. The CDR3 is CASSPGTGDETQYF. In nucleotides, the CDR3 is TGTGCCAGCTCACCCGGGACAGGGGACGAGACCCAGTACTTC.

This chain connects TRBV4-3 to TRBJ2-2, with TRBD2 matching over 7 bases. CDR3 length: 16 residues. With 0 bases clipped from V and 3 bases from J, the junction kept 4 bases outside the gene matches. CDR1 is LGHNA, CDR2 YSLEER, per germline. CDR3 nucleotide sequence: TGCGCCAGCAGCCAAGATATGGGGGGGTACACCGGGGAGCTGTTTTTT. Residues: CASSQDMGGYTGELFF.

The chain uses TRBV28 and TRBJ2-5; D ambiguous. The V and J ends lost 3 bases and 0 bases respectively, with 5 bases between them. Germline V CDR1 and CDR2: MDHEN, SYDVKM. This CDR3 is 13 amino acids long. The CDR3 reads CASSFGYQETQYF. The CDR3 nucleotides are TGTGCCAGCAGTTTCGGGTACCAAGAGACCCAGTACTTC.

The chain combines TRBV7-9 with TRBJ1-2, with 8 bases lining up with TRBD1. The trim removed 0 bases at V and 7 bases at J, leaving 7 bases unmatched. The CDR3 is made up of 15 amino acids. The germline gives CDR1 SEHNR, CDR2 FQNEAQ (reference sequence). The chain's CDR3 is CASSLAQGAPSGYTF. CDR3 nucleotides: TGTGCCAGCAGCTTAGCGCAGGGGGCCCCATCTGGCTACACCTTC.

This chain connects TRBV5-6 to TRBJ2-5; 8 bases align to TRBD1. Losses at the gene ends were 6 bases for V and 4 bases for J; bases not matched to a gene: 11. CDR1 is SGHDT, CDR2 YYEEEE, per germline. The CDR3 is 15 residues long. CDR3 bases: TGTGCCAGCACCTCAGGGACAGGATATCCAGAGACCCAGTACTTC. Protein: CASTSGTGYPETQYF.

The chain combines TRBV11-3 with TRBJ1-1; 8 positions agree with TRBD1. Per germline, CDR1 SGHNT and CDR2 YENEEA. With V trimmed by 5 bases and J by 4 bases, 9 bases remained unmatched. The CDR3 spans 15 residues. CDR3 in amino acids: CASSRRTGIATEAFF. The CDR3, as DNA: TGTGCCAGCAGCCGACGGACAGGGATTGCCACTGAAGCTTTCTTT.

The chain recombines TRBV6-1 with TRBJ1-5, with D perhaps matching TRBD1 (5 bases). With 2 bases removed from V and 6 bases from J, the gap between germline ends came to 14 bases. Germline values: CDR1 MNHNS, CDR2 SASEGT. This CDR3 spans 15 amino acids. Here the CDR3 reads CASSESGGVGQPQHF. DNA of the CDR3: TGTGCCAGCAGTGAATCGGGGGGAGTCGGTCAGCCCCAGCATTTT.

The V gene is TRBV25-1, the J gene TRBJ2-5; TRBD1 aligns across 7 bases. J gave up 1 base and V 10 bases, and 9 bases lay outside the gene matches. CDR3 length equals 14 residues. The germline V gene has CDR1 MGHDK and CDR2 SYGVNS. Here the CDR3 reads CATSGQFPQETQYF. The DNA of the CDR3 is TGTGCCACCTCGGGACAGTTCCCCCAAGAGACCCAGTACTTC.

The chain employs TRBV10-3 and TRBJ2-5, with D possibly matching TRBD2 (7 bases). The CDR3 loop spans 14 amino acids. Germline CDR1 ENHRY, CDR2 SYGVKD. Trimming pared 7 bases from V and 2 bases from J, leaving 14 bases between. Written as DNA, the CDR3 is TGTGCCATCAAACCGGGGGGCCATCAAGAGACCCAGTACTTC. It encodes CAIKPGGHQETQYF.